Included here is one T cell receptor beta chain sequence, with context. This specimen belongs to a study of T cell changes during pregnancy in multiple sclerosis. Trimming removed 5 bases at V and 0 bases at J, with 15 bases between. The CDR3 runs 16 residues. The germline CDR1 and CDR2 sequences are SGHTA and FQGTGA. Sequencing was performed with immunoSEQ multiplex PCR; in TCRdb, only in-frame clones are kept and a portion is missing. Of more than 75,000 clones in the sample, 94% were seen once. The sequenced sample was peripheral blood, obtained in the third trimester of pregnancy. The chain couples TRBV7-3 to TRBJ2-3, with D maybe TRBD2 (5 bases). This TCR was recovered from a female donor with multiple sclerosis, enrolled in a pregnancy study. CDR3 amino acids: CASSPGLSSSTDTQYF. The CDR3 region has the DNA TGTGCCAGCAGCCCCGGACTTTCCTCTAGCACAGATACGCAGTATTTT.